These 14 T cell receptor beta chains came from one sample sequenced in a study of blood T cells in healthy people across ages. Next came a second PCR, run for about 6 to 11 cycles, which used a sample-barcoded 5' primer along with a J-beta primer mix. From the 5' RACE reads, TCRdb called clonotypes with MiXCR, one entry per CDR3 protein. This table holds more than 600,000 distinct CDR3 sequences, 20% to 30% found once. The same sample was also studied in work on T cells of mothers and their children.

The sequenced sample consisted of blood. These receptors all stem from a boy younger than 18 in good health.

This clonotype appeared a few times. The rearrangement joins TRBV7-9 to TRBJ2-7; D possibly uses TRBD1 or TRBD2 (5 bases each). The CDR3 is 13 amino acids. CDR1 SEHNR and CDR2 FQNEAQ come from the germline V gene (reference sequence). V lost 5 bases and J 5 bases, leaving 13 bases between the germline ends. The CDR3 region has the DNA TGTGCCAGCAGCCTAAGAGGGGACCACGAGCAGTACTTC. Translating gives CASSLRGDHEQYF.

This clonotype showed up just a few times. The rearrangement joins TRBV9 to TRBJ1-4; D remains ambiguous. The germline CDR1 and CDR2 sequences are SGDLS and YYNGEE. The CDR3 length is 15 residues. Trimming left V 3 bases short and J 0 bases short, with 9 bases between. The CDR3 here is CASSADGATNEKLFF. The CDR3 region has the DNA TGTGCCAGCAGCGCCGACGGGGCAACTAATGAAAAACTGTTTTTT. Full variable domain (missing parts from reference TRBV9 and TRBJ1-4): DSGVTQTPKHLITATGQRVTLRCSPRSGDLSVYWYQQSLDQGLQFLIQYYNGEERAKGNILERFSAQQFPDLHSELNLSSLELGDSALYFCASSADGATNEKLFFGSGTQLSVL.

This clonotype came up a few times. The V and J genes are TRBV9 and TRBJ1-4; a weak D match, TRBD1 (5 bases). Trimming stripped 1 base from V and 5 bases from J, with 9 bases between. Germline V gene lookup returns CDR1 SGDLS and CDR2 YYNGEE. This CDR3 has 14 residues. CDR3 region: CASSVPGLNEKLFF. The CDR3, as DNA: TGTGCCAGCAGCGTACCGGGGCTGAATGAAAAACTGTTTTTT.

The CDR3 DNA reads TGCGCCAGCAGCTTGGTAGGGACTAGCGGGATCTACGAGCAGTACTTC. Amino acid sequence: CASSLVGTSGIYEQYF. The chain couples TRBV5-1 to TRBJ2-7; 13 bases map to TRBD2. Losses at the gene ends were 0 bases for V and 3 bases for J; bases not matched to a gene: 3. The germline V gene has CDR1 SGHRS and CDR2 YFSETQ. The CDR3 has 16 residues.

The table lists this clonotype with a few counts. The chain is built from TRBV20-1 and TRBJ1-2, with TRBD1 matching over 11 bases. Germline CDR1 reads DFQATT; CDR2 reads SNEGSKA (reference sequence). This CDR3 has 14 residues. V gave up 7 bases and J gave up 14 bases; unmatched junction bases: 18. CDR3 DNA sequence: TGCAGTGTTCCGGGACAGGGGGTAACTATGGCTAGGACCTTC. Its protein is CSVPGQGVTMARTF.

This clonotype has more than one count but fewer than ten. The chain has TRBV28 and TRBJ2-4; TRBD2 agrees at 8 bases. This CDR3 is built from 18 residues. Germline V gives CDR1 MDHEN, CDR2 SYDVKM. The V segment lost 6 bases and the J segment 3 bases; nucleotides outside the gene matches: 16. The CDR3 protein is CASSLLAEAVGGKNIQYF. The CDR3 nucleotides are TGTGCCAGCAGCCTACTAGCGGAAGCTGTTGGGGGCAAAAACATTCAGTACTTC.

In its sample, this clonotype was seen a few times. This chain uses TRBV24-1 with TRBJ2-2; perhaps TRBD2 as D (5 bases). Per the germline V gene, CDR1 is KGHDR and CDR2 is SFDVKD. CDR3 length: 15 amino acids. The ends were cut back, 3 bases at V and 8 bases at J, with 15 bases in the middle. The CDR3 spells CATSDPRANIGELFF. CDR3 bases: TGTGCCACCAGTGATCCGCGGGCCAACATAGGGGAGCTGTTTTTT.

The chain carries TRBV20-1 and TRBJ2-7, with 7 bases identical to TRBD1. The length of the CDR3 is 15 residues. After removal of 0 bases from V and 5 bases from J, the junction contained 10 bases not matched to a gene. Germline V gives CDR1 DFQATT, CDR2 SNEGSKA (reference sequence). CDR3 DNA: TGCAGTGCTAGAGATCGAGACAGGGTTAACCACGAGCAGTACTTC. Its protein is CSARDRDRVNHEQYF.

This clonotype was seen more than once but under ten times. This rearrangement joins TRBV13 to TRBJ2-3; possibly TRBD2 for D (6 bases). This CDR3 region has 15 residues. The V and J ends lost 4 bases and 4 bases respectively, with 15 bases between them. Germline CDR1 is PRHDT and CDR2 is FYEKMQ (reference sequence). The CDR3 region is CASSSLLAISDTQYF. CDR3 DNA sequence: TGTGCCAGCAGCTCGCTCCTAGCGATCTCAGATACGCAGTATTTT.

V is TRBV6-5 and J is TRBJ1-3; possible D gene TRBD1, 5 bases. V was clipped by 2 bases and J by 5 bases, with 10 bases between them. The CDR3 contains 14 residues. The germline gives CDR1 MNHEY, CDR2 SVGAGI. The chain's CDR3 is CASSYGPGRNTIYF. The CDR3 DNA reads TGTGCCAGCAGTTACGGGCCAGGGAGAAACACCATATATTTT.

The chain has TRBV6-5 and TRBJ2-1, with TRBD2 matching over 8 bases. V shed 9 bases and J 7 bases; nucleotides not matched to a gene: 5. The CDR3 runs to 12 residues. Germline-derived CDR1 and CDR2 are MNHEY and SVGAGI. The chain's CDR3 is CARKKRGNEQFF. CDR3 DNA: TGTGCCAGAAAGAAGCGGGGGAATGAGCAGTTCTTC.

This clonotype has just a few counts. The V and J genes are TRBV7-8 and TRBJ1-4, with D tentatively TRBD1 (5 bases). Germline V CDR1 and CDR2: SGHVS, FQNEAQ. This CDR3 is 15 amino acids long. V was pared by 5 bases and J by 8 bases, with 18 bases between. CDR3 in DNA: TGTGCCAGCAGCCTAGGGGCAGAGAGGAGGGAAAAACTGTTTTTT. Protein product: CASSLGAERREKLFF.

The rearrangement joins TRBV7-9 to TRBJ2-7, with D tentatively TRBD2 (6 bases). The V end was cut by 5 bases, the J end by 2 bases, with 16 bases between. This CDR3 is 15 amino acids long. Per germline, CDR1 SEHNR and CDR2 FQNEAQ (reference sequence). The CDR3, as DNA: TGTGCCAGCAGCCGTCCCGGGGGATTGACCTACGAGCAGTACTTC. Translating it yields CASSRPGGLTYEQYF.

This clonotype was detected a few times. The chain combines TRBV18 with TRBJ2-5; D gene uncertain. Germline CDR1 is KGHSH and CDR2 is LQKENI. The germline V and J ends were trimmed by 4 bases and 2 bases, with 8 bases remaining between them. The length of the CDR3 is 13 residues. The DNA of the CDR3 is TGTGCCAGCTCACTTCAGGCACAAGAGACCCAGTACTTC. Encoded protein: CASSLQAQETQYF.